A single sample gave rise to the 29 T cell receptor beta chains below, sequenced in a study of blood T cell repertoires in COVID-19 (dated by TCRdb to about 2020). Preparation of the library involved the immunoSEQ multiplex PCR assay. The clones in this table, taken by TCRdb from immuneACCESS, are in-frame only. Not every clone is retained; where verified, under half of the shortfall comes from an unresolved V gene, and the cause of the rest is unknown. The sample records 310,000 or so clones, roughly 86% of which are singletons. Together, the top ten hold roughly 10% of the sample. What was sequenced was peripheral blood. The receptors come from a woman in her twenties or thirties with COVID-19, enrolled during active disease.

This clone came up a few times. The chain links TRBV7-8 to TRBJ1-2, with D uncertain. Trimming stripped 3 bases from V and 2 bases from J, with 10 bases between. CDR3 length equals 14 residues. Germline V gene data show CDR1 as SGHVS and CDR2 as FQNEAQ. The CDR3 DNA sequence: TGTGCCAGCAGCTTCCAGTCCGGGAACTATGGCTACACCTTC. This gives the protein CASSFQSGNYGYTF.

J is TRBJ2-4 and V is TRBV6-5, with 13 bases matching TRBD2. The CDR3 consists of 14 residues. Losses at the gene ends were 7 bases for V and 10 bases for J; bases not matched to a gene: 7. Germline V gene lookup returns CDR1 MNHEY and CDR2 SVGAGI. The CDR3 coding sequence is TGTGCCAGCAAAAGGGGGACTAGCGGGACGATTCAGTACTTC. It encodes CASKRGTSGTIQYF.

This chain links TRBV25-1 with TRBJ1-2; tentatively, D is TRBD1 (6 bases). V lost 3 bases, J lost 10 bases, and 15 bases lay in between. The CDR3 length is 13 residues. Germline CDR1 is MGHDK and CDR2 is SYGVNS. The CDR3 reads CASSDPGQPFYTF. CDR3 DNA: TGTGCCAGCAGTGACCCAGGACAGCCCTTCTACACCTTC.

V usage is TRBV15 and J usage is TRBJ2-3; tentatively, D is TRBD1 (5 bases). The CDR3 consists of 15 residues. Germline CDR1 reads LNHNV; CDR2 reads YYDKDF (reference sequence). Trimming took off 5 bases at V and 6 bases at J, with 18 bases between the two ends. DNA for the CDR3: TGTGCCACCAGCGGCAGGGATTTGCGAAGGGATACGCAGTATTTT. Its translation is CATSGRDLRRDTQYF.

The V gene is TRBV30, the J gene TRBJ2-5, with TRBD2 matching 9 bases. This CDR3 is 15 amino acids long. In germline, CDR1 is GTSNPN, CDR2 SVGIG (reference sequence). V trimming: 0 bases; J trimming: 1 base; junction bases outside the gene matches: 3. The CDR3 sequence is CAWSVAGGLQETQYF. In DNA form, the CDR3 reads TGTGCCTGGAGTGTAGCGGGAGGTCTCCAAGAGACCCAGTACTTC. Drawing the rest from reference TRBV30 and TRBJ2-5, the complete variable domain is SQTIHQWPATLVQPVGSPLSLECTVEGTSNPNLYWYRQAAGRGLQLLFYSVGIGQISSEVPQNLSASRPQDRQFILSSKKLLLSDSGFYLCAWSVAGGLQETQYFGPGTRLLVL.

With respect to this clone: The germline gene is not matched at one end of the junction; a read error may be the cause. The chain employs TRBV2 and TRBJ2-7; 16 bases map to TRBD2. This CDR3 spans 15 amino acids. Per germline, CDR1 SNHLY and CDR2 FYNNEI. The CDR3 region has the DNA TGTGCCAGCAATGAAGGGACTAGCGGGAGGGTTCGGCAGTACTTC. Translated: CASNEGTSGRVRQYF.

The chain employs TRBV3-1 (or the pseudogene TRBV3-2) and TRBJ2-7; a weak D match, TRBD2 (5 bases). This CDR3 is built from 13 residues. In germline, CDR1 is LGHDT, CDR2 YNNKEL (reference sequence). Trimming took off 0 bases at V and 4 bases at J, with 7 bases between the two ends. CDR3 region: CASSQDTGYEQYF. In nucleotides, the CDR3 is TGTGCCAGCAGCCAAGATACGGGATACGAGCAGTACTTC.

The DNA of the CDR3 is TGTGCCAGCAGCCAAGAACCGGGGAGCCACGAGCAGTACTTC. Protein product: CASSQEPGSHEQYF. The gene calls are TRBV3-1 (or the pseudogene TRBV3-2) and TRBJ2-7, with D maybe TRBD2 (5 bases). The V gene lost 0 bases and the J gene lost 5 bases, with 11 bases spanning the gap. In germline, CDR1 is LGHDT, CDR2 YNNKEL (reference sequence). The CDR3 spans 14 residues.

CDR3 nucleotide sequence: TGTGCCTGGAGTGGGGAGGGCTGGGGGTATTTT. This gives the protein CAWSGEGWGYF. The chain uses TRBV30 and TRBJ2-3, with 7 bases aligning to TRBD2. This CDR3 spans 11 amino acids. Germline CDR1 is GTSNPN and CDR2 is SVGIG (reference sequence). With 1 base clipped from V and 14 bases from J, the junction kept 6 bases outside the gene matches.

Comment on this clone: One end of the junction does not line up with germline, which may come from a read error. The rearrangement links TRBV7-7 to TRBJ2-5; 9 bases are shared with TRBD1. The CDR3 runs to 13 residues. Germline CDR1 reads SSHAT; CDR2 reads FNYEAQ (reference sequence). The CDR3 DNA reads as TGTGCTAGCAGCCCCGGACAGGGGAGTCACCAGTACTTC. Protein product: CASSPGQGSHQYF.

The chain has TRBV28 and TRBJ2-7, with 10 positions matching TRBD2. J gave up 6 bases and V 5 bases, and 13 bases lay outside the gene matches. This CDR3 region has 16 residues. CDR1 and CDR2 (germline): MDHEN, SYDVKM. CDR3 region: CASSVSLAGARREQYF. For the CDR3, the DNA is TGTGCCAGCAGTGTATCCCTAGCGGGGGCCCGTCGCGAGCAGTACTTC.

The chain links TRBV5-4 to TRBJ2-7; a weak D match, TRBD2 (5 bases). Germline lookup yields CDR1 SGHNT and CDR2 YYREEE (reference sequence). CDR3 size: 14 residues. V lost 1 base and J lost 2, with 10 bases in between. As DNA, the CDR3 is TGTGCCAGCAGCTTGCAGAGCGGCCCCTACGAGCAGTACTTC. This encodes CASSLQSGPYEQYF.

The chain has TRBV2 and TRBJ1-2, with D maybe TRBD1 (5 bases). Germline CDR1 and CDR2: SNHLY and FYNNEI. The CDR3 is made up of 13 amino acids. V dropped 1 base and J dropped 7 bases, with 10 bases sitting between them. The CDR3 sequence: CASSEGSGLGYTF. The CDR3 DNA is TGTGCCAGCAGTGAAGGTTCAGGGCTTGGCTACACCTTC.

J is TRBJ1-6 and V is TRBV19; tentative D call: TRBD1 (6 bases). The CDR3 is made up of 16 amino acids. Trimming removed 5 bases from V and 5 bases from J, with 16 bases in between. The germline V gene has CDR1 LNHDA and CDR2 SQIVND (reference sequence). DNA for the CDR3: TGTGCCAGTAGTCCCCGACAGGCTCGAGATAATTCACCCCTCCACTTT. Protein product: CASSPRQARDNSPLHF.

Note on this clone: The sample contains more than one DNA sequence encoding this CDR3. The CDR3 reads CASSLPGNYGYTF. DNA for the CDR3: TGTGCCAGCAGTTTACCAGGAAACTATGGCTACACCTTC. The chain combines TRBV28 with TRBJ1-2; the D is unclear. The CDR3 has 13 amino acids. Germline V lookup: CDR1 MDHEN, CDR2 SYDVKM. The V and J ends lost 2 bases and 2 bases respectively, with 6 bases between them.

This chain connects TRBV2 to TRBJ2-7; no definite D call. This CDR3 region has 14 residues. V lost 6 bases to trimming and J lost 0 bases, with 12 bases between them. The germline V gene encodes CDR1 SNHLY and CDR2 FYNNEI. The CDR3 nucleotides read TGTGCCAGCAGACCCGAGTTTACCTCCTACGAGCAGTACTTC. This codes for CASRPEFTSYEQYF.

This chain joins TRBV4-1 and TRBJ1-5; TRBD1 might be the D (6 bases). CDR1 is MGHRA and CDR2 is YSYEKL in the germline V gene. The CDR3 consists of 19 residues. Trimming removed 1 base at V and 0 bases at J, with 19 bases between. The DNA for the CDR3 is TGCGCCAGCAGCCAAGGCCCGTTTTCCGGGACACGTAGCAATCAGCCCCAGCATTTT. Translating it yields CASSQGPFSGTRSNQPQHF.

The genes are TRBV3-1 (or the pseudogene TRBV3-2) and TRBJ2-1; TRBD2 matches at 8 bases. CDR3 length equals 16 residues. Trimming took 4 bases from V and 3 from J; bases not matched to a gene: 8. Germline CDR1 is LGHDT and CDR2 is YNNKEL (reference sequence). The CDR3, as DNA: TGTGCCAGCAGCCGAACTAGCGGAAGCTTCTACAATGAGCAGTTCTTC. Its translation: CASSRTSGSFYNEQFF.

The chain employs TRBV5-5 and TRBJ2-2; TRBD1 is a possible D gene (6 bases). V lost 2 bases to trimming and J lost 7 bases, with 9 bases between them. This CDR3 region has 13 residues. In germline, CDR1 is SGHKS, CDR2 YYEKEE (reference sequence). CDR3 amino acids: CASSFQGHGELFF. The CDR3 DNA reads TGTGCCAGCAGCTTTCAGGGACACGGGGAGCTGTTTTTT.

This chain connects TRBV4-3 to TRBJ2-2, with TRBD2 as a possible D gene (5 bases). Germline V gives CDR1 LGHNA, CDR2 YSLEER. Trimming cost V 3 bases and J 7 bases, with 12 bases left between them. The CDR3 is 14 residues long. The CDR3 nucleotides read TGCGCCAGCAGCCAGGAAACTAGAAGCGGGGAGCTGTTTTTT. This codes for CASSQETRSGELFF.

This chain joins TRBV24-1 and TRBJ2-5; 8 nucleotides align to TRBD1. V shed 3 bases and J 5 bases; nucleotides not matched to a gene: 7. CDR3 length: 15 amino acids. CDR1 is KGHDR and CDR2 is SFDVKD in the germline V gene. The DNA of the CDR3 is TGTGCCACCAGTGATCCCGTGACAGGGGCCGAGACCCAGTACTTC. This encodes CATSDPVTGAETQYF.

The J gene is TRBJ2-2, the V gene TRBV7-9; 10 bases map to TRBD1. The trim removed 9 bases at V and 6 bases at J, leaving 10 bases unmatched. The germline V gene encodes CDR1 SEHNR and CDR2 FQNEAQ (reference sequence). The CDR3 is made up of 15 amino acids. In nucleotides, the CDR3 is TGTGCCAGAAGTCCCGGGACAGGGGTCGCCGGGGAGCTGTTTTTT. Translation: CARSPGTGVAGELFF.

The chain carries TRBV27 and TRBJ2-5, with TRBD2 matching 10 bases. Germline CDR1 and CDR2: MNHEY and SMNVEV (reference sequence). The CDR3 contains 15 residues. Trimming at V came to 5 bases and at J to 5 bases, leaving 8 bases not matched to a gene. In DNA, the CDR3 is TGTGCCAGCAGTCCACCTCTAGCGGGAGTTGAGACCCAGTACTTC. Its protein product is CASSPPLAGVETQYF.

The rearrangement joins TRBV5-1 to TRBJ2-3; TRBD2 matches 10 bases. The germline gives CDR1 SGHRS, CDR2 YFSETQ. The CDR3 sequence is 15 residues long. V gave up 4 bases and J gave up 3 bases; unmatched junction bases: 5. The CDR3 DNA reads TGCGCCAGCAGCCTCGGGACTAGCGATACAGATACGCAGTATTTT. This codes for CASSLGTSDTDTQYF.

For this clone: Different DNA sequences within this sample yield the same CDR3. The V and J genes are TRBV3-1 (or the pseudogene TRBV3-2) and TRBJ1-1, with no clear D. CDR3 length equals 13 residues. Germline V CDR1 and CDR2: LGHDT, YNNKEL (reference sequence). The V gene lost 4 bases and the J gene lost 1 base, with 7 bases spanning the gap. The CDR3 nucleotides read TGTGCCAGCAGCCGGGCGGGGAACACTGAAGCTTTCTTT. Translation: CASSRAGNTEAFF.

CDR3 nucleotide sequence: TGTGCCTGGCTGGGACAGGGAGAAAACATTCAGTACTTC. This gives the protein CAWLGQGENIQYF. V is TRBV30 and J is TRBJ2-4; 9 bases align to TRBD1. This CDR3 has 13 amino acids. With V trimmed by 5 bases and J by 5 bases, 4 bases remained unmatched. Germline values: CDR1 GTSNPN, CDR2 SVGIG (reference sequence). Filled out from reference TRBV30 and TRBJ2-4, the complete variable domain reads SQTIHQWPATLVQPVGSPLSLECTVEGTSNPNLYWYRQAAGRGLQLLFYSVGIGQISSEVPQNLSASRPQDRQFILSSKKLLLSDSGFYLCAWLGQGENIQYFGAGTRLSVL.

The sample holds a few counts of this clone. The CDR3 nucleotides read TGTGCCAGCAGTTGGCAGGACAGGGGGTTTGGAGGCTACACCTTC. Residues: CASSWQDRGFGGYTF. This rearrangement joins TRBV27 to TRBJ1-2; 10 nucleotides align to TRBD1. Germline-derived CDR1 and CDR2 are MNHEY and SMNVEV (reference sequence). V lost 4 bases to trimming and J lost 8 bases; unmatched junction nucleotides: 10. This CDR3 comprises 15 residues.

This clone has a single count. The rearrangement links TRBV28 to TRBJ1-1; D is unclear. V lost 10 bases to trimming and J lost 0 bases, with 15 bases between them. Looked up from germline, CDR1 is MDHEN and CDR2 is SYDVKM. The CDR3 is made up of 14 amino acids. The CDR3 nucleotides read TGTGCCATCCGCGGCCTTGCAATGAACACTGAAGCTTTCTTT. Its protein is CAIRGLAMNTEAFF.

In DNA, the CDR3 is TGTGCCACCAGCTGGTCGGGTGGGAATGAAAAACTGTTTTTT. This sequence encodes CATSWSGGNEKLFF. The gene calls are TRBV15 and TRBJ1-4, with D unresolved. Trimming took off 5 bases at V and 5 bases at J, with 12 bases between the two ends. Germline V CDR1 and CDR2: LNHNV, YYDKDF (reference sequence). This CDR3 is built from 14 residues.